This TCR beta chain originates from a study of patients and donors after allogeneic stem cell transplantation. TCRdb re-called the RT-PCR reads through MiXCR, storing one row per CDR3 protein. Here the sample spans fewer than 10,000 distinct CDR3 sequences, 4% being singletons. J was trimmed by 7 bases and V by 6 bases; bases with no gene match: 8. The CDR3 extends over 14 amino acids. Germline V gene data show CDR1 as MNHEY and CDR2 as SVGEGT. In its sample, this clonotype was seen many times. The chain combines TRBV6-2 or TRBV6-3 with TRBJ2-1, with 8 positions matching TRBD2. The clonotype was recovered from a human donor who was either an allogeneic HSCT recipient or a stem cell or donor lymphocyte infusion donor (not recorded which). It is not recorded whose cells these are; they may come from a transplant donor. The sequenced sample consisted of blood, either unsorted or a sorted T cell fraction (not recorded which). CDR3 in amino acids: CASRTTGTRNEQFF. Here the CDR3 DNA reads TGTGCCAGCAGAACTACCGGGACTAGGAATGAGCAGTTCTTC.